Sequencing of this T cell receptor (beta chain) was carried out in a study of CD8+CD57+ T cells in acquired aplastic anemia. Study summary: Sorting CD4+ and CD8+ cells gave DNA averaging about 2.9 ug. General observations from the study: Patients and controls shared approximately 30 CD8+ CDR3 sequences.

This clonotype showed up many times. The antigen is unknown. Patients who underwent sequencing had shown CD8+CD57+ cell expansion by flow cytometry. Germline CDR1 reads DFQATT; CDR2 reads SNEGSKA (reference sequence). Trimming at V came to 2 bases and at J to 6 bases, leaving 6 bases not matched to a gene. The CDR3 length is 15 residues. Genomic DNA, serving as template, underwent TCR beta VDJ and CDR3 profiling. TCRdb independently ran MiXCR on the reads; one entry per CDR3 protein. The sample carries around 200,000 distinct CDR3 sequences, about half recorded once. What was sequenced was sorted CD4+, CD8+, or CD8+CD57+ T cells (not recorded which) from PBMCs. The gene calls are TRBV20-1 and TRBJ2-2; 10 bases fit TRBD1. The TCR was taken from a human donor with aplastic anemia. In DNA form, the CDR3 reads TGCAGTGCTAGACCAGGGGACAGGGGAGCCGGGGAGCTGTTTTTT. Translating gives CSARPGDRGAGELFF.